These T cell receptor beta chains were read from a single sample in a study of neurological immune-mediated disorders. TCRdb analysed the 5' RACE reads with MiXCR anew, one entry per CDR3 protein. The table has about 120,000 distinct CDR3 sequences, roughly 3.2% seen once. Sequencing was carried out using PBMCs. Receptor source: a young woman with multiple sclerosis. CDR3s include the opening cysteine and the closing phenylalanine or tryptophan. Fields, in order: clone size, V gene, D gene, J gene, CDR3 DNA, CDR3 protein. D genes are given only for firm matches. Size is omitted from some rows. Given values are once, few, many or a class for expanded clones.

abundance: many; v_gene: TRBV4-1; d_gene: TRBD2; j_gene: TRBJ2-3; CDR3nt: TGCGCCAGCAGCCAATTTAGCGGGGTAGGCACAGATACGCAGTATTTT; CDR3aa: CASSQFSGVGTDTQYF
abundance: many; v_gene: TRBV11-2; d_gene: -; j_gene: TRBJ2-2; CDR3nt: TGTGCCAGCAGCTTAATCCCAGGAGCCACCGGGGAGCTGTTTTTT; CDR3aa: CASSLIPGATGELFF
abundance: -; v_gene: TRBV20-1; d_gene: -; j_gene: TRBJ2-5; CDR3nt: TGCAGTGCTAGAGATTGGGGCGACGTCGAGAAGACCCAGTACTTC; CDR3aa: CSARDWGDVEKTQYF
abundance: few; v_gene: TRBV6-2/TRBV6-3; d_gene: TRBD1; j_gene: TRBJ2-7; CDR3nt: TGTGCCAGCAGTTACGGGACAGGGGGCGGGTACGAGCAGTACTTC; CDR3aa: CASSYGTGGGYEQYF
abundance: many; v_gene: TRBV20-1; d_gene: -; j_gene: TRBJ2-3; CDR3nt: TGCAGTGTCGGGGTAGCTAGCACAGATACGCAGTATTTT; CDR3aa: CSVGVASTDTQYF
abundance: many; v_gene: TRBV20-1; d_gene: TRBD1; j_gene: TRBJ2-1; CDR3nt: TGCAGTGCTAGAGCCCTCGGACAGGGCCCTAACCGATTC; CDR3aa: CSARALGQGPNRF
abundance: many; v_gene: TRBV29-1; d_gene: -; j_gene: TRBJ2-3; CDR3nt: TGCAGCGTTGAAGAAACCGGGGACCAAGGAGTCCTGGATACGCAGTATTTT; CDR3aa: CSVEETGDQGVLDTQYF
abundance: many; v_gene: TRBV4-1; d_gene: -; j_gene: TRBJ2-4; CDR3nt: TGCGCCAGCAGCCAAGCGGGGGAAAAAAACATTCAGTACTTC; CDR3aa: CASSQAGEKNIQYF
abundance: many; v_gene: TRBV12-3/TRBV12-4; d_gene: -; j_gene: TRBJ1-1; CDR3nt: TGTGCCAGCAGCCTGGTGGTCGCTGAAGCTTTCTTT; CDR3aa: CASSLVVAEAFF
abundance: many; v_gene: TRBV20-1; d_gene: TRBD2; j_gene: TRBJ2-2; CDR3nt: TGCAGTGCCCCGGGGAGCGGGAGGGCCGGCGGGGAGCTGTTTTTT; CDR3aa: CSAPGSGRAGGELFF
abundance: many; v_gene: TRBV5-6; d_gene: -; j_gene: TRBJ1-2; CDR3nt: TGTGCCAGCAGCTTGGGACAGGACCTCTATGGCTACACCTTC; CDR3aa: CASSLGQDLYGYTF
abundance: many; v_gene: TRBV5-1; d_gene: -; j_gene: TRBJ2-7; CDR3nt: TGCGCCAGCAGCTTGAGGGCCCAAACCTACGAGCAGTACTTC; CDR3aa: CASSLRAQTYEQYF
abundance: many; v_gene: TRBV20-1; d_gene: -; j_gene: TRBJ2-2; CDR3nt: TGCAGTGCTAGGCAGGGTAGCACCGGGGAGCTGTTTTTT; CDR3aa: CSARQGSTGELFF
abundance: many; v_gene: TRBV4-3; d_gene: -; j_gene: TRBJ2-6; CDR3nt: TGCGCCAGCAGCCAAGAACCGGGGGCTGGGGCCAACGTCCTGACTTTC; CDR3aa: CASSQEPGAGANVLTF
abundance: many; v_gene: TRBV20-1; d_gene: -; j_gene: TRBJ2-1; CDR3nt: TGCAGTGCTAGCGGGGAAAGCTCCTACAATGAGCAGTTCTTC; CDR3aa: CSASGESSYNEQFF
abundance: many; v_gene: TRBV29-1; d_gene: -; j_gene: TRBJ2-3; CDR3nt: TGCAGCGTCATGACCGACTTAACTAGCACAGATACGCAGTATTTT; CDR3aa: CSVMTDLTSTDTQYF
abundance: many; v_gene: TRBV7-2; d_gene: -; j_gene: TRBJ2-3; CDR3nt: TGTGCCAGCAGCTTTCCGAGTGGCGGGGTTTATACCGCAGGGGATACGCAGTATTTT; CDR3aa: CASSFPSGGVYTAGDTQYF
abundance: many; v_gene: TRBV3-1; d_gene: -; j_gene: TRBJ2-1; CDR3nt: TGTGCCAGCAGCCCCAGGGGGGAGGGATACAATGAGCAGTTCTTC; CDR3aa: CASSPRGEGYNEQFF
abundance: many; v_gene: TRBV27; d_gene: -; j_gene: TRBJ2-3; CDR3nt: TGTGCCAGCAGTCTATTTGAGCAAGATACGCAGTATTTT; CDR3aa: CASSLFEQDTQYF
abundance: many; v_gene: TRBV6-6; d_gene: -; j_gene: TRBJ1-4; CDR3nt: TGTGCCAGCACCAAGAGACAGGTGGAAAAACTGTTTTTT; CDR3aa: CASTKRQVEKLFF
abundance: many; v_gene: TRBV5-5; d_gene: -; j_gene: TRBJ2-5; CDR3nt: TGTGCCAGCAACCGGGCCCCCGGGGGTCTCCAGTACTTC; CDR3aa: CASNRAPGGLQYF
abundance: many; v_gene: TRBV29-1; d_gene: -; j_gene: TRBJ2-1; CDR3nt: TGCAGCGTTGATTGGATTGGATTGGGTATAGACAATGAGCAGTTCTTC; CDR3aa: CSVDWIGLGIDNEQFF
abundance: many; v_gene: TRBV5-1; d_gene: TRBD2; j_gene: TRBJ2-5; CDR3nt: TGCGCCAGCAGCTTGGGTCGGGGGGAAGAGACCCAGTACTTC; CDR3aa: CASSLGRGEETQYF
abundance: many; v_gene: TRBV19; d_gene: -; j_gene: TRBJ1-1; CDR3nt: TGTGCCAGTAGTACAGGGGACCCCATGAACACTGAAGCTTTCTTT; CDR3aa: CASSTGDPMNTEAFF
abundance: many; v_gene: TRBV7-2; d_gene: -; j_gene: TRBJ2-3; CDR3nt: TGTGCCAGCAGCTTAGCGCTGGGGATAGTCACAGATACGCAGTATTTT; CDR3aa: CASSLALGIVTDTQYF
abundance: many; v_gene: TRBV5-5; d_gene: TRBD1; j_gene: TRBJ2-7; CDR3nt: TGTGCCAGCAGCTTATCCCGGACAGGATCCTCCTACGAGCAGTACTTC; CDR3aa: CASSLSRTGSSYEQYF
abundance: many; v_gene: TRBV5-5; d_gene: -; j_gene: TRBJ2-1; CDR3nt: TGTGCCAGCAGCTTCTCAGGGTGGGGAGAGCAGTTCTTC; CDR3aa: CASSFSGWGEQFF
abundance: many; v_gene: TRBV9; d_gene: -; j_gene: TRBJ1-3; CDR3nt: TGTGCCAGCAGCGTAGGGAGTGGGACCAGTAGCGGAAACACCATATATTTT; CDR3aa: CASSVGSGTSSGNTIYF
abundance: many; v_gene: TRBV20-1; d_gene: -; j_gene: TRBJ2-2; CDR3nt: TGCAGTGCTGAAGGGTCTAGAACCGGGGAGCTGTTTTTT; CDR3aa: CSAEGSRTGELFF
abundance: -; v_gene: TRBV5-6; d_gene: TRBD2; j_gene: TRBJ2-7; CDR3nt: TGTGCCAGCAGCCCCACGCCCAGGCTAGCGGGAGGGGACTACGAGCAGTACTTC; CDR3aa: CASSPTPRLAGGDYEQYF
abundance: many; v_gene: TRBV5-1; d_gene: -; j_gene: TRBJ1-2; CDR3nt: TGCGCCAGCAGCTTGAATTTAGGAGGGCCCTACACCTTC; CDR3aa: CASSLNLGGPYTF
abundance: many; v_gene: TRBV5-5; d_gene: -; j_gene: TRBJ1-2; CDR3nt: TGTGCCAGCAGCTTGGATTTTCCCTCAGGCTACACCTTC; CDR3aa: CASSLDFPSGYTF
abundance: many; v_gene: TRBV6-5; d_gene: TRBD2; j_gene: TRBJ2-7; CDR3nt: TGTGCCAGCAGTTACTCGATACTAGCGGGAGCCGAGAGCGAGCAGTACTTC; CDR3aa: CASSYSILAGAESEQYF
abundance: -; v_gene: TRBV19; d_gene: -; j_gene: TRBJ1-1; CDR3nt: TGTGCCAGTAAGTCGGGACCCGAGGTGGCTTTCTTT; CDR3aa: CASKSGPEVAFF
abundance: many; v_gene: TRBV9; d_gene: -; j_gene: TRBJ1-1; CDR3nt: TGTGCCAGCAGCGTAGAACCCCTGAACACTGAAGCTTTCTTT; CDR3aa: CASSVEPLNTEAFF
abundance: many; v_gene: TRBV20-1; d_gene: TRBD2; j_gene: TRBJ2-7; CDR3nt: TGCAGTGCCCAAACGGGACTAGGCAACGAGCAGTACTTC; CDR3aa: CSAQTGLGNEQYF
abundance: many; v_gene: TRBV3-1; d_gene: -; j_gene: TRBJ1-1; CDR3nt: TGTGCCAGCAGCCAAGCGAACAGGGAGAAGGCTTTCTTT; CDR3aa: CASSQANREKAFF